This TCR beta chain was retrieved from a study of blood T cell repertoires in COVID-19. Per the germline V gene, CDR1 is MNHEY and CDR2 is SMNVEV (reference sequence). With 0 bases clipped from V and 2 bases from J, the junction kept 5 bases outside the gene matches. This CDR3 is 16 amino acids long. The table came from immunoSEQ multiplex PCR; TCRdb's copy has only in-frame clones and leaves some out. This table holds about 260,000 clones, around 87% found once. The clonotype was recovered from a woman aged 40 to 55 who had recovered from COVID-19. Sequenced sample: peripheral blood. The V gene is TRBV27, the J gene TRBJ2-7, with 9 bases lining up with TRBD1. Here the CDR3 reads CASSLSGTGLPYEQYF. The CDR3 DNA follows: TGTGCCAGCAGTTTATCCGGGACAGGGCTACCCTACGAGCAGTACTTC.